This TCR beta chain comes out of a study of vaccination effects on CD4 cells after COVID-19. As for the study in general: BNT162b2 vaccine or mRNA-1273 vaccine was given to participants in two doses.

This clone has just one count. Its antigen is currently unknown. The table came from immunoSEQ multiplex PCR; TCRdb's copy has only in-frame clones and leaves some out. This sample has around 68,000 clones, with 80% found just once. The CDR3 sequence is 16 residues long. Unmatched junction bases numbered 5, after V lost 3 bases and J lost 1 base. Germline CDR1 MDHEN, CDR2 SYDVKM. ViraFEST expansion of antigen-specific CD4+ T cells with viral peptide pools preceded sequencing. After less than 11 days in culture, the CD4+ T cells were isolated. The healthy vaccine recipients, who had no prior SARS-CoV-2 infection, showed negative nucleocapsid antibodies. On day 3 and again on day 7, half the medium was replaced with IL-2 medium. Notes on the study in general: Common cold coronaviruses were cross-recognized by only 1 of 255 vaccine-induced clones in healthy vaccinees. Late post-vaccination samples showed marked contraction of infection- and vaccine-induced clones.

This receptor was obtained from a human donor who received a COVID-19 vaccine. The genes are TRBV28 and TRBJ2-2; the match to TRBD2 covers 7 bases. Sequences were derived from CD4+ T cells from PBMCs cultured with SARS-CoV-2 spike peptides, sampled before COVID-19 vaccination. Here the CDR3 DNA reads TGTGCCAGCAGTTTCCCCCAGCGGGGGAACACCGGGGAGCTGTTTTTT. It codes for CASSFPQRGNTGELFF. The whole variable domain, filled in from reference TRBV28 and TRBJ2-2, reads DVKVTQSSRYLVKRTGEKVFLECVQDMDHENMFWYRQDPGLGLRLIYFSYDVKMKEKGDIPEGYSVSREKKERFSLILESASTNQTSMYLCASSFPQRGNTGELFFGEGSRLTVL.